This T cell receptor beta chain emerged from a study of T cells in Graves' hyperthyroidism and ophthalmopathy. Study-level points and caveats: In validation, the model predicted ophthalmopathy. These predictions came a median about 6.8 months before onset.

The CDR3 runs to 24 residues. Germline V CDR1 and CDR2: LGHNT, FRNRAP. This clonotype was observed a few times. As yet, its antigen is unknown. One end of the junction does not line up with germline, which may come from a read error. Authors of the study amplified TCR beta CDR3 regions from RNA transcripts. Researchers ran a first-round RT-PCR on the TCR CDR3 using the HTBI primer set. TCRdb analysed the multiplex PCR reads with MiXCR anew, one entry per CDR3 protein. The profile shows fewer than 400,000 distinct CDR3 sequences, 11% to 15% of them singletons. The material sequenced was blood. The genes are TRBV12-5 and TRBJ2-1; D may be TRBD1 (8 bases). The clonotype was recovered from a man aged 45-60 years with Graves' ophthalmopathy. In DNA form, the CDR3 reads TGTGCTAGTGGTTTGTCCCAGCCCAGTTCCGGGACAGGACCTAACGGAGCGGGGTACAGTGAGCAGTTCTTC. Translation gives CASGLSQPSSGTGPNGAGYSEQFF. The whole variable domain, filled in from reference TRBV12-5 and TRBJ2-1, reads DARVTQTPRHKVTEMGQEVTMRCQPILGHNTVFWYRQTMMQGLELLAYFRNRAPLDDSGMPKDRFSAEMPDATLATLKIQPSEPRDSAVYFCASGLSQPSSGTGPNGAGYSEQFFGPGTRLTVL.